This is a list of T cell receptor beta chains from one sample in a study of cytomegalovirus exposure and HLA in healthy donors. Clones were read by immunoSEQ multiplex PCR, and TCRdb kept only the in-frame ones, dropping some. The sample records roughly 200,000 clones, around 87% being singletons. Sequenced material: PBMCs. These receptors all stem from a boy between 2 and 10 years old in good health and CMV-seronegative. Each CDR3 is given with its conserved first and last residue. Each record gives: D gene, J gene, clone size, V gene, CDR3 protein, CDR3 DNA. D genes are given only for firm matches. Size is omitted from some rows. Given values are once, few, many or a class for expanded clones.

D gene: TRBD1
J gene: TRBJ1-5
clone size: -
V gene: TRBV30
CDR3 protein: CAWRGPGQGNQPQHF
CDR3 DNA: TGTGCCTGGAGAGGACCGGGACAGGGAAATCAGCCCCAGCATTTT

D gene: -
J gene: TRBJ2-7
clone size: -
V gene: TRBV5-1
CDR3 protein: CASSLDRVGLGEQYF
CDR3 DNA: TGCGCCAGCAGCTTGGACAGGGTAGGTCTGGGAGAGCAGTACTTC

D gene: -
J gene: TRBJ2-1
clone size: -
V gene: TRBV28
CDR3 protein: CASTLGVAGAYNEQFF
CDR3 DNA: TGTGCCAGCACTTTAGGTGTGGCCGGGGCCTACAATGAGCAGTTCTTC

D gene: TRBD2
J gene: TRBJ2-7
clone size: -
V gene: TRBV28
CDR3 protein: CASEGRDYTYEQYF
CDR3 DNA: TGTGCCAGCGAAGGCAGGGACTATACCTACGAGCAGTACTTC

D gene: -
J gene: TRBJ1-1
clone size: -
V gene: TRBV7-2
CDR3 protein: CASSLANPGDHTEAFF
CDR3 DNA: TGTGCCAGCAGCTTAGCGAATCCAGGGGACCACACTGAAGCTTTCTTT

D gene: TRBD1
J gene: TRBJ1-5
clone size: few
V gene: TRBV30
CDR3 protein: CAWSLGGRQPQHF
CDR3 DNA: TGTGCCTGGAGTCTAGGGGGCCGGCAGCCCCAGCATTTT

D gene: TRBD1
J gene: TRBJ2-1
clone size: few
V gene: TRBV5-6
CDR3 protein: CASSLDRADEQFF
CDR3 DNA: TGTGCCAGCAGCCTTGACAGGGCCGATGAGCAGTTCTTC

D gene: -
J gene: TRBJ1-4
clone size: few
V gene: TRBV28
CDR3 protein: CASISRKGVGKLFF
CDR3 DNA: TGTGCCAGCATCAGTAGGAAAGGGGTGGGAAAACTGTTTTTT

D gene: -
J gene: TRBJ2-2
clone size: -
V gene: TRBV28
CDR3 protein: CASIPESANTGELFF
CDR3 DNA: TGTGCCAGCATCCCCGAAAGCGCGAACACCGGGGAGCTGTTTTTT

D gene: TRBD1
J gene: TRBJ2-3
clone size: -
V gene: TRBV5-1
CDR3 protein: CASRTTGGSDTQYF
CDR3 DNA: TGCGCCAGCAGGACGACAGGGGGCTCAGATACGCAGTATTTT

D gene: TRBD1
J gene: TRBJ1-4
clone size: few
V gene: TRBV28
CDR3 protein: CASSLHATGNEKLFF
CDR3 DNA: TGTGCCAGCAGTTTACACGCGACAGGGAATGAAAAACTGTTTTTT